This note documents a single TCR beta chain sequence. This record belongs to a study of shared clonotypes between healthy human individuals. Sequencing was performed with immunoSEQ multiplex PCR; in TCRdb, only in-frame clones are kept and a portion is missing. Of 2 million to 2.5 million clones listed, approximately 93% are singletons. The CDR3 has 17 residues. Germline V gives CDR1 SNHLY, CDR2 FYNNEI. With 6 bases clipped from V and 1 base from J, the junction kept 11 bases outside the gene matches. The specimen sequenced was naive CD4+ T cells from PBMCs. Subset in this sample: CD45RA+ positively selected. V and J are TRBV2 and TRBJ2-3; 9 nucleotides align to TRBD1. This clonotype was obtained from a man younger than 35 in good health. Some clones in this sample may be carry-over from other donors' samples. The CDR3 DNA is TGTGCCAGCAGGAGGGGTCTGAGGGACAGGGGCACAGATACGCAGTATTTT. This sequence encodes CASRRGLRDRGTDTQYF.